This is a list of T cell receptor beta chains from one sample in a study of graft-versus-host responses after intestinal transplantation. This table comes from immunoSEQ multiplex PCR, and its TCRdb copy is limited to in-frame clones, with some not included. The table has 100,000 or so clones, 75% to 95% seen once. What these receptors recognize is not known. Sequencing was performed on unstimulated CD4+ T cells sorted from spleen or lymph node cells, taken before transplant. These receptor sequences come from a human donor who was the organ donor for an intestinal transplant. Both conserved end residues are part of each CDR3. The D gene is left open where the match is weak. Expanded clones get a size class; other rows say once, few or many, or leave the size out.

d_call,j_call,v_call,clone_size,cdr3_aa,cdr3_nt
NA,TRBJ1-2,TRBV20-1,once,CSARDSYGYTF,TGCAGTGCTAGAGACAGCTATGGCTACACCTTC
NA,TRBJ1-2,TRBV6-5,once,CASSYSETARPYGYTF,TGTGCCAGCAGTTACTCGGAGACCGCCCGACCCTATGGCTACACCTTC
TRBD2,TRBJ2-7,TRBV5-6,NA,CASSLWAAGGLNYF,TGTGCCAGCAGCCTATGGGCTGCGGGGGGGCTTAACTACTTC
NA,TRBJ2-2,TRBV5-1,NA,CASSLGGPGTGELFF,TGCGCCAGCAGCCTCGGGGGGCCTGGCACCGGGGAGCTGTTTTTT
NA,TRBJ1-2,TRBV6-6,NA,CASSQINYGYTF,TGTGCCAGCAGCCAGATAAACTATGGCTACACCTTC
TRBD2,TRBJ2-3,TRBV9,NA,CASSIRPGLGSTDTQYF,TGTGCCAGCAGCATCCGACCGGGACTAGGGTCGACAGATACGCAGTATTTT
NA,TRBJ1-5,TRBV5-6,NA,CASSFYRSNQPQHF,TGTGCCAGCAGCTTCTACAGGAGCAATCAGCCCCAGCATTTT
NA,TRBJ2-3,TRBV7-3,NA,CASSLTLMGGTQYF,TGTGCCAGCAGCTTAACGTTAATGGGGGGTACGCAGTATTTT
NA,TRBJ1-4,TRBV28,NA,CASNYGGAPNEKLFF,TGTGCCAGCAACTACGGGGGGGCGCCTAATGAAAAACTGTTTTTT
TRBD1,TRBJ1-2,TRBV6-5,NA,CASSDRDRGGYTF,TGTGCCAGCAGCGACCGGGACAGAGGTGGCTACACCTTC
NA,TRBJ1-2,TRBV5-1,NA,CASSLFREDYGYTF,TGCGCCAGCAGCTTGTTTCGGGAGGACTATGGCTACACCTTC
NA,TRBJ2-7,TRBV6-1,NA,CASSATASYEQYF,TGTGCCAGCAGTGCGACAGCCTCCTACGAGCAGTACTTC